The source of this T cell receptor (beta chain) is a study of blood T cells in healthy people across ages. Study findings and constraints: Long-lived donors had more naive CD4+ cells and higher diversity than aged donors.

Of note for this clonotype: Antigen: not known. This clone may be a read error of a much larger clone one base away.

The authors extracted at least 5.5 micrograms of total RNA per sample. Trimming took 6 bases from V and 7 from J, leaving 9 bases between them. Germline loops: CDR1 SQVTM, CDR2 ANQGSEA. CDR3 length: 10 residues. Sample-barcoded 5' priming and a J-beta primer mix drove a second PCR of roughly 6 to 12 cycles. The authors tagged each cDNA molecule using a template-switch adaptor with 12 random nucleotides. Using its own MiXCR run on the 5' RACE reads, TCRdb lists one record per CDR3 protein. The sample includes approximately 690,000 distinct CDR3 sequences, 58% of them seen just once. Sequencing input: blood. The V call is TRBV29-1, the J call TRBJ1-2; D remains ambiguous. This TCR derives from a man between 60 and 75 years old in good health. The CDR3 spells CSVIERGYTF. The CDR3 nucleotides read TGCAGCGTGATAGAGCGTGGCTACACCTTC.